This T cell receptor (delta chain) stems from a study of γδ T cells in repeated Plasmodium falciparum infection. Overall study context: Each infection was followed by sampling at 21 days, plus baseline and some pre-infection draws. Study conclusions and caveats: Compared with Australian children, Malian Vdelta2-negative repertoires seemed more clonal, less diverse, less shared.

Sequencing covered both gamma and delta TCR chains per sample. TCRdb repeated clone calling on the multiplex PCR reads with CATT. The profile covers approximately 93,000 delta-chain clones, with approximately 0.92% appearing a single time and around a tenth taken by the ten largest. Gammadelta T cells were flow-sorted from PBMC into Vgamma9/Vdelta2+ and Vdelta2-negative populations for bulk analysis. This clone occurred many times. Its target is not known. A read error likely explains this, since a far larger clone differs by one base. The same CDR3 is also encoded by other DNA sequences in this sample. Germline loops: CDR1 TSWWSYY, CDR2 QGS. CDR3 length equals 12 residues.

The clonotype was recovered from a pool of human donors (malaria-infected and uninfected, not separated). The sequenced sample consisted of gamma-delta T cells from blood. The V and J genes are TRDV1 and TRDJ1, with a possible D match to TRDD3 (5 bases). As TCRdb names no J gene, one was assigned here on the basis of a DNA match to germline. The CDR3 DNA follows: TGTGCCCTTGGGGAATTGCGGTATAAACTCATCTTT. The encoded protein is CALGELRYKLIF.